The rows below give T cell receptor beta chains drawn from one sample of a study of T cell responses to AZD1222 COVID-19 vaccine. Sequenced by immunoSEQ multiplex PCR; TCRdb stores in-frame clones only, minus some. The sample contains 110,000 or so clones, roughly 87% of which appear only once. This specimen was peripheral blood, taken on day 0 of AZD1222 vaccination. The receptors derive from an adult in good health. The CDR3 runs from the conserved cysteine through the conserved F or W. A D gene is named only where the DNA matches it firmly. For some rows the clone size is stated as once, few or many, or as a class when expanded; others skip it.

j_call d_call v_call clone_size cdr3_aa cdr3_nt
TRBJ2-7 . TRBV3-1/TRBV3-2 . CASSRPGFKGSYEQYF TGTGCCAGCAGCCGCCCGGGGTTTAAGGGTTCCTACGAGCAGTACTTC
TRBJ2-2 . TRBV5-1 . CATSFSGGGTGELFF TGCGCCACCTCTTTTTCCGGGGGTGGCACCGGGGAGCTGTTTTTT
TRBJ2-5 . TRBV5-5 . CASSSLFAETQYF TGTGCCAGCAGCTCCTTGTTCGCGGAGACCCAGTACTTC
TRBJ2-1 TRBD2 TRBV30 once CAWKGLAGVYNEQFF TGTGCCTGGAAAGGACTAGCGGGGGTCTACAATGAGCAGTTCTTC
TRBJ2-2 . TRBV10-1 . CASSGGTESGELFF TGCGCCAGCAGCGGCGGGACAGAATCCGGGGAGCTGTTTTTT
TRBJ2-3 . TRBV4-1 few CASSQEGVRGTDTQYF TGCGCCAGCAGCCAAGAAGGGGTTCGAGGCACAGATACGCAGTATTTT
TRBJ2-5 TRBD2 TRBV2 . CASNMVRGGGRGETQYF TGTGCCAGCAACATGGTGCGGGGGGGCGGTAGGGGAGAGACCCAGTACTTC
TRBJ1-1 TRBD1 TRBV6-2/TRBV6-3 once CASSSRTGPEAFF TGTGCCAGCAGTAGCAGGACAGGGCCTGAAGCTTTCTTT
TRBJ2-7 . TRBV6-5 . CASSGSGPGLYEQYF TGTGCCAGCAGCGGCTCAGGCCCTGGGCTTTACGAGCAGTACTTC
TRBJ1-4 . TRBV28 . CASSLKPGQTTNEKLFF TGTGCCAGCAGTTTAAAACCGGGACAAACAACTAATGAAAAACTGTTTTTT
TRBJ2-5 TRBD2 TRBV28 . CASRRGGRETQYF TGTGCCAGCAGACGGGGGGGAAGGGAGACCCAGTACTTC
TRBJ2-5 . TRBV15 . CATSKGRNQETQYF TGTGCCACCAGCAAGGGGAGAAACCAAGAGACCCAGTACTTC
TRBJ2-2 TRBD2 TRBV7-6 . CASSLRLAGGPAGELFF TGTGCCAGCAGCTTAAGACTAGCGGGGGGGCCAGCCGGGGAGCTGTTTTTT
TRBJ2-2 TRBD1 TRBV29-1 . CSVEGDSTNTGELFF TGCAGCGTTGAAGGGGACAGTACGAACACCGGGGAGCTGTTTTTT
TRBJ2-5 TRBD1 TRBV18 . CASSLGQGVSQETQYF TGTGCCAGCTCATTGGGACAGGGGGTGTCACAAGAGACCCAGTACTTC
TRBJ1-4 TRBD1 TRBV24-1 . CATSDPQGTGDEKLFF TGTGCCACCAGTGACCCCCAAGGGACAGGGGATGAAAAACTGTTTTTT
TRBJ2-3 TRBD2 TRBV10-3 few CAISPGTSNMDTQYF TGTGCCATCAGCCCCGGGACTAGCAATATGGATACGCAGTATTTT
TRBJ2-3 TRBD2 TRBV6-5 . CASRLAGSTDTQYF TGTGCCAGCAGACTAGCGGGGAGCACAGATACGCAGTATTTT
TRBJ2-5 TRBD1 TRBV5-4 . CASSSWTGEETQYF TGTGCCAGCAGCTCTTGGACAGGGGAAGAGACCCAGTACTTC
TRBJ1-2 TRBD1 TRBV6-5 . CASSPDRGYGYTF TGTGCCAGCAGCCCCGACAGGGGCTATGGCTACACCTTC
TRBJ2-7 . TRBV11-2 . CASSLGSSPTYEQYF TGTGCCAGCAGCTTAGGAAGCAGCCCGACCTACGAGCAGTACTTC
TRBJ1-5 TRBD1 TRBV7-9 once CASSKGQGYQPQHF TGTGCCAGCAGCAAGGGACAGGGCTATCAGCCCCAGCATTTT
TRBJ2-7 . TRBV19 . CASSFTGQNYEQYF TGTGCCAGTAGCTTTACGGGACAAAACTACGAGCAGTACTTC
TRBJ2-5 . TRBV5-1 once CASSQAGTEETQYF TGCGCCAGCAGCCAAGCCGGGACCGAAGAGACCCAGTACTTC
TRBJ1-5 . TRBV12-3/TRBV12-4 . CASSLIREQPQHF TGTGCCAGCAGTTTAATCCGGGAGCAGCCCCAGCATTTT
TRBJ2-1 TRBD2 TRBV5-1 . CASSPGLAGVYVDEQFF TGCGCCAGCAGCCCGGGACTAGCGGGGGTGTACGTCGATGAGCAGTTCTTC
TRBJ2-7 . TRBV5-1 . CASSLGPTQDYEQYF TGCGCCAGCAGCTTGGGTCCTACACAGGACTACGAGCAGTACTTC
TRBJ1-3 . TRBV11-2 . CASSLDKVIYF TGTGCCAGCAGCTTAGATAAAGTCATATATTTT
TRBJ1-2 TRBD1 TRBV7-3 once CASSLNPGQGAGGYTF TGTGCCAGCAGCTTAAATCCCGGACAGGGGGCCGGTGGCTACACCTTC
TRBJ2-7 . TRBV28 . CASSRTGLDNDEQYF TGTGCCAGCAGTCGAACGGGACTTGATAACGACGAGCAGTACTTC
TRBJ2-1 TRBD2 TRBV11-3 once CASSLSGLARNEQFF TGTGCCAGCAGCTTAAGTGGACTAGCTCGGAATGAGCAGTTCTTC
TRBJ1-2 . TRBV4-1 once CASSQIVRTANYGYTF TGCGCCAGCAGCCAGATTGTAAGGACAGCTAACTATGGCTACACCTTC
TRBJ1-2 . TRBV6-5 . CASSRFGQENYGYTF TGTGCCAGCAGCCGCTTTGGACAAGAAAACTATGGCTACACCTTC
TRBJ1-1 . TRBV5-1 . CASSSQWGTEAFF TGCGCCAGCAGCTCCCAGTGGGGCACTGAAGCTTTCTTT
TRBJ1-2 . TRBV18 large CASSPGAGYGYTF TGTGCCAGCTCCCCGGGGGCCGGCTATGGCTACACCTTC
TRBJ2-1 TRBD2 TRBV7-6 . CASSLFSGRANEQFF TGTGCCAGCAGCTTATTTAGCGGGAGGGCCAATGAGCAGTTCTTC
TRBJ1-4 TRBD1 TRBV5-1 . CASGNRGTNEKLFF TGCGCCAGCGGGAACAGGGGAACTAATGAAAAACTGTTTTTT
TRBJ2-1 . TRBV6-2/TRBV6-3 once CASSYLASYNEQFF TGTGCCAGCAGTTACCTGGCCTCCTACAATGAGCAGTTCTTC
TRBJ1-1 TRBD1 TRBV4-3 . CASSARTGPQINEAFF TGCGCCAGCAGCGCCCGGACAGGGCCGCAAATAAATGAAGCTTTCTTT
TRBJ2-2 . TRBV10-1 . CASRANTGELFF TGCGCCAGTCGAGCGAACACCGGGGAGCTGTTTTTT
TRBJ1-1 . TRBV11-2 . CASSLWPGSEFVNTEAFF TGTGCCAGCAGCTTATGGCCAGGGAGTGAATTTGTTAACACTGAAGCTTTCTTT
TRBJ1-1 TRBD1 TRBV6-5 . CASSLRDSTSEAFF TGTGCCAGCAGCCTTCGGGACAGTACCTCTGAAGCTTTCTTT
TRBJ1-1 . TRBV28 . CASKGAGLNTEAFF TGTGCCAGCAAGGGCGCAGGGTTGAACACTGAAGCTTTCTTT